This passage covers 17 T cell receptor beta chains from one sample sequenced in a study of blood T cell repertoires in COVID-19. Data came from immunoSEQ multiplex PCR; TCRdb stores just in-frame clones and leaves some out. This sample has 350,000 to 550,000 clones, with roughly nine tenths found just once. Source material: PBMCs or T cells enriched from blood (not recorded which). These receptors all come from a man aged 30 to 45 who had recovered from COVID-19.

This clone was found a few times. This chain joins TRBV4-1 and TRBJ1-5; D unclear. V lost 4 bases and J lost 7, with 11 bases in between. Germline values: CDR1 MGHRA, CDR2 YSYEKL. This CDR3 spans 13 amino acids. DNA for the CDR3: TGCGCCAGCAGCCTCACAAACAGCCAGCCCCAGCATTTT. Its protein is CASSLTNSQPQHF.

The CDR3 nucleotides read TGTGCCAGCAGTTACTCGAGCCTCATCAACACTGAAGCTTTCTTT. As protein: CASSYSSLINTEAFF. This rearrangement joins TRBV6-5 to TRBJ1-1, with D hard to call. The V gene lost 0 bases and the J gene lost 2 bases, with 10 bases spanning the gap. The CDR3 covers 15 residues. The germline gives CDR1 MNHEY, CDR2 SVGAGI.

This clone was found once. This chain uses TRBV18 with TRBJ2-5; possible D gene TRBD1, 6 bases. With 2 bases removed from V and 5 bases from J, the gap between germline ends came to 18 bases. The CDR3 is made up of 16 amino acids. Per the germline V gene, CDR1 is KGHSH and CDR2 is LQKENI. CDR3 nucleotide sequence: TGTGCCAGCTCACCAGCTATTTTAGACAGGTTGGAGACCCAGTACTTC. The encoded protein is CASSPAILDRLETQYF. Full variable domain (outside the CDR3, taken from reference TRBV18 and TRBJ2-5): NAGVMQNPRHLVRRRGQEARLRCSPMKGHSHVYWYRQLPEEGLKFMVYLQKENIIDESGMPKERFSAEFPKEGPSILRIQQVVRGDSAAYFCASSPAILDRLETQYFGPGTRLLVL.

The chain combines TRBV7-2 with TRBJ2-7, with TRBD2 as a possible D gene (5 bases). Germline assignment: CDR1 SGHTA and CDR2 FQGNSA. CDR3 length: 14 residues. Trimming took 1 base from V and 6 from J, leaving 13 bases between them. The CDR3 region has the DNA TGTGCCAGCAGCTTAGTGGGAACTAGTGCCGAGCAGTACTTC. It codes for CASSLVGTSAEQYF.

The J gene is TRBJ1-1, the V gene TRBV18; a weak D match, TRBD1 (6 bases). Deletions cut 4 bases from V and 1 base from J, with 10 bases between. The CDR3 sequence is 14 residues long. Germline V CDR1 and CDR2: KGHSH, LQKENI. The CDR3 region is CASSLRGQNTEAFF. DNA for the CDR3: TGTGCCAGCTCACTCCGGGGACAGAACACTGAAGCTTTCTTT.

The chain employs TRBV12-5 and TRBJ1-1; possibly TRBD1 for D (5 bases). The V end was cut by 8 bases, the J end by 7 bases, with 14 bases between. This CDR3 is 12 amino acids long. The V gene's germline CDR1 is LGHNT and CDR2 FRNRAP. CDR3 residues: CASRQTDGEAFF. The CDR3 nucleotides read TGTGCTAGTAGACAGACGGACGGTGAAGCTTTCTTT.

The rearrangement joins TRBV7-9 to TRBJ2-3; 13 bases fit TRBD2. Germline V CDR1 and CDR2: SEHNR, FQNEAQ (reference sequence). This CDR3 is built from 16 residues. J was trimmed by 5 bases and V by 4 bases; bases with no gene match: 6. CDR3 bases: TGTGCCAGCAGCTACGGGACTAGCGGGAAAATAGATACGCAGTATTTT. Translation: CASSYGTSGKIDTQYF.

This chain uses TRBV9 with TRBJ2-1, with D possibly matching TRBD1 (6 bases). Germline V gene sequence: CDR1 SGDLS, CDR2 YYNGEE. V lost 3 bases to trimming and J lost 0 bases, with 13 bases between them. This CDR3 is 16 amino acids long. CDR3 DNA sequence: TGTGCCAGCAGCGGAAACTGGGGGCCCTCCTACAATGAGCAGTTCTTC. The encoded protein is CASSGNWGPSYNEQFF.

This clone has only one observation. The CDR3 spells CASSQGDREAETQYF. In nucleotides, the CDR3 is TGCGCCAGCAGCCAGGGAGACAGGGAGGCAGAGACCCAGTACTTC. V is TRBV4-1 and J is TRBJ2-5; TRBD1 is a possible D gene (7 bases). The CDR3 covers 15 residues. Germline V gene sequence: CDR1 MGHRA, CDR2 YSYEKL. V lost 3 bases to trimming and J lost 4 bases, with 15 bases between them.

V gene TRBV5-6 combines with J gene TRBJ1-5; D is uncertain. The CDR3 spans 13 residues. Germline V gene data show CDR1 as SGHDT and CDR2 as YYEEEE. Trimming pared 1 base from V and 7 bases from J, leaving 9 bases between. The CDR3 DNA sequence: TGTGCCAGCAGCTTGTACGGTCCGCAGCCCCAGCATTTT. Its translation is CASSLYGPQPQHF.

The chain recombines TRBV29-1 with TRBJ2-3; TRBD2 matches 9 bases. V gave up 8 bases and J gave up 2 bases; unmatched junction bases: 8. The germline V gene encodes CDR1 SQVTM and CDR2 ANQGSEA. This CDR3 contains 14 residues. The CDR3 DNA follows: TGCAGCTCTTTTTTAGCGGGGGCCACAGATACGCAGTATTTT. Translating it yields CSSFLAGATDTQYF.

The rearrangement links TRBV19 to TRBJ2-3, with 7 bases that match TRBD1. J was trimmed by 0 bases and V by 7 bases; bases with no gene match: 16. Germline CDR1 and CDR2: LNHDA and SQIVND (reference sequence). This CDR3 region has 18 residues. The CDR3 loop is CASTSRQGRTLSTDTQYF. The CDR3 nucleotides are TGTGCCAGTACTTCCAGACAGGGCCGGACCCTTAGCACAGATACGCAGTATTTT.

This chain uses TRBV13 with TRBJ1-3, with 7 bases aligning to TRBD1. CDR1 is PRHDT and CDR2 is FYEKMQ in the germline V gene (reference sequence). After removal of 6 bases from V and 0 bases from J, the junction contained 14 bases not matched to a gene. The CDR3 totals 18 residues. DNA for the CDR3: TGTGCCAGCAGATTGGGACAGCAAAATCCAAACTCTGGAAACACCATATATTTT. Its protein product is CASRLGQQNPNSGNTIYF. Full variable domain (remainder filled in from reference TRBV13 and TRBJ1-3): AAGVIQSPRHLIKEKRETATLKCYPIPRHDTVYWYQQGPGQDPQFLISFYEKMQSDKGSIPDRFSAQQFSDYHSELNMSSLELGDSALYFCASRLGQQNPNSGNTIYFGEGSWLTVV.

The V gene is TRBV24-1, the J gene TRBJ1-1; TRBD1 matches 11 bases. The germline V gene encodes CDR1 KGHDR and CDR2 SFDVKD. The CDR3 loop spans 15 amino acids. V dropped 3 bases and J dropped 1; count of bases not matched to a gene: 0. This CDR3 reads CATSDGQGANTEAFF. In DNA form, the CDR3 reads TGTGCCACCAGTGATGGACAGGGGGCGAACACTGAAGCTTTCTTT.

V gene TRBV18 combines with J gene TRBJ2-7, with 13 bases matching TRBD2. This CDR3 is built from 16 residues. Germline lookup yields CDR1 KGHSH and CDR2 LQKENI. V trimming: 6 bases; J trimming: 4 bases; junction bases outside the gene matches: 9. The CDR3 coding sequence is TGTGCCAGCTCGTTAAGGACTAGCGGGGGAGGATACGAGCAGTACTTC. Translating it yields CASSLRTSGGGYEQYF.

This rearrangement joins TRBV30 to TRBJ2-3; 12 nucleotides align to TRBD2. Looked up from germline, CDR1 is GTSNPN and CDR2 is SVGIG (reference sequence). The ends lost 6 bases at V and 4 bases at J; junction bases unmatched: 8. This CDR3 is 15 amino acids long. The CDR3: CACQGTSGRPDTQYF. The CDR3, as DNA: TGTGCCTGCCAAGGGACTAGCGGGCGCCCAGATACGCAGTATTTT.

The CDR3 DNA is TGTGCCAGCAGCCAAACAGGGGGGGTTGGCTACACCTTC. As protein: CASSQTGGVGYTF. The chain combines TRBV3-1 (or the pseudogene TRBV3-2) with TRBJ1-2; TRBD1 matches 8 bases. The germline V gene encodes CDR1 LGHDT and CDR2 YNNKEL (reference sequence). The CDR3 contains 13 residues. With V trimmed by 2 bases and J by 7 bases, 3 bases remained unmatched.